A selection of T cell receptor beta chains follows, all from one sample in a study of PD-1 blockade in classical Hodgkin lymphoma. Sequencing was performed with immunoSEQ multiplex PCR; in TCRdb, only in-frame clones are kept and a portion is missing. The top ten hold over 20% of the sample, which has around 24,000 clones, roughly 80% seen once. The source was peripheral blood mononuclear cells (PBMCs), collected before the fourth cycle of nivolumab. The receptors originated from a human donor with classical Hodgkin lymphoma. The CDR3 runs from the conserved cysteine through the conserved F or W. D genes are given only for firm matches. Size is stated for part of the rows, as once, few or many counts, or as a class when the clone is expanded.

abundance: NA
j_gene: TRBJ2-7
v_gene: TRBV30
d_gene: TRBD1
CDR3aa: CAWRDRGGWNYEQYF
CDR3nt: TGTGCCTGGAGGGACAGGGGTGGGTGGAACTACGAGCAGTACTTC

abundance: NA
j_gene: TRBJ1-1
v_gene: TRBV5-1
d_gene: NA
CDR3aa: CASSGEEVVRTEAFF
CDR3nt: TGCGCCAGCAGCGGGGAAGAGGTGGTAAGGACTGAAGCTTTCTTT

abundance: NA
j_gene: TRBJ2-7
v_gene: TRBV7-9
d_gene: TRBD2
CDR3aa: CASSLGAAGVAPYEQYF
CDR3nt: TGTGCCAGCAGCTTAGGGGCAGCGGGAGTGGCCCCCTACGAGCAGTACTTC

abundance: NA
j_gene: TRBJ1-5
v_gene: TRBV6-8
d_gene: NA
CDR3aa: CASSYKRYSNQPQHF
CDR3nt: TGTGCCAGCAGTTACAAACGCTATAGCAATCAGCCCCAGCATTTT

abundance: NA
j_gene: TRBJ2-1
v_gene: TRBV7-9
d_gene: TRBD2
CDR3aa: CASSVTSGRENEQFF
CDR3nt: TGTGCCAGCAGTGTGACTAGCGGGAGGGAGAATGAGCAGTTCTTC

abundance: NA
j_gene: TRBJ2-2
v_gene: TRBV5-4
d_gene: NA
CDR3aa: CASSLRGLRTIANTGELFF
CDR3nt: TGTGCCAGCAGCTTGCGGGGCCTCAGGACGATCGCTAACACCGGGGAGCTGTTTTTT

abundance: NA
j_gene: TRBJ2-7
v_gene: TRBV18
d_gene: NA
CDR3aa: CASSPLGQRDYEQYF
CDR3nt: TGTGCCAGCTCACCTCTCGGACAGCGAGACTACGAGCAGTACTTC

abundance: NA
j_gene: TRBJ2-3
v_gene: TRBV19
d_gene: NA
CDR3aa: CASSITSFADTQYF
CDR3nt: TGTGCCAGTAGTATTACTAGCTTCGCAGATACGCAGTATTTT

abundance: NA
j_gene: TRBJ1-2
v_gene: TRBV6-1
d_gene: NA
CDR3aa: CASREKDSTYGYTF
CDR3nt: TGTGCCAGCAGAGAAAAGGACAGCACGTATGGCTACACCTTC

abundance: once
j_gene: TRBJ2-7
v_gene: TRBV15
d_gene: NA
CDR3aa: CATSRDRQGRAEQYF
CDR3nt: TGTGCCACCAGCAGAGATCGACAGGGGAGGGCCGAGCAGTACTTC

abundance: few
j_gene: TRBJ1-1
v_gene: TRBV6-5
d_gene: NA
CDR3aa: CASSGGVYPPEAFF
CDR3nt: TGTGCCAGCAGTGGGGGGGTCTATCCTCCTGAAGCTTTCTTT

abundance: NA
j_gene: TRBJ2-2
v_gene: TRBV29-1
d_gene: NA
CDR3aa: CSVDFSTTGELFF
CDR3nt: TGCAGCGTTGATTTCAGTACCACCGGGGAGCTGTTTTTT

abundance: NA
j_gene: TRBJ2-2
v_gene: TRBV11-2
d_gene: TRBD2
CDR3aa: CASTHPWREGGGELFF
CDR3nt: TGTGCCAGCACCCACCCGTGGCGGGAGGGGGGCGGGGAGCTGTTTTTT

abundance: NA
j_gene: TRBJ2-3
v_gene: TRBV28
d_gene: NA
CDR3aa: CASQSGSSQYMQYF
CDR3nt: TGTGCCAGCCAGAGTGGCAGTTCACAGTACATGCAGTATTTT

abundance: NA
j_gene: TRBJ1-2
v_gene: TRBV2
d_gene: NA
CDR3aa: CASSQRDGYTF
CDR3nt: TGTGCCAGCAGTCAGAGGGATGGCTACACCTTC

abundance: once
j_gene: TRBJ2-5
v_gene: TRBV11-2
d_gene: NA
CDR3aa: CASSPWRTQETQYF
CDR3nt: TGTGCCAGCAGTCCCTGGCGGACCCAAGAGACCCAGTACTTC

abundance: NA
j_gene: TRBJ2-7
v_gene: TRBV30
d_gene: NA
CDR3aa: CAWSPTVIGSYEQYF
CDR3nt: TGTGCCTGGAGTCCGACAGTTATCGGCTCCTACGAGCAGTACTTC

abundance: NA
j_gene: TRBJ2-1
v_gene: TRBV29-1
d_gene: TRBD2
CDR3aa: CSVDGTSGTPTHNEQFF
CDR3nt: TGCAGCGTTGATGGGACTAGCGGGACTCCCACCCACAATGAGCAGTTCTTC

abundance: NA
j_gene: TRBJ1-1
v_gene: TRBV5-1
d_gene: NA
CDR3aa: CASSLTGNTEAFF
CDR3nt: TGCGCCAGCAGCCTGACAGGGAACACTGAAGCTTTCTTT

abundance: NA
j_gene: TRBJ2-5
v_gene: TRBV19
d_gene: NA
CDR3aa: CASRGAGETQYF
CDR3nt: TGTGCCAGTAGGGGGGCGGGAGAGACCCAGTACTTC

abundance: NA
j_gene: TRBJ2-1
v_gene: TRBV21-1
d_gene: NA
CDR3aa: CASRFLQRGVLCEQFF
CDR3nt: TGTGCCAGCAGGTTTCTCCAGCGGGGGGTACTATGTGAGCAGTTCTTC

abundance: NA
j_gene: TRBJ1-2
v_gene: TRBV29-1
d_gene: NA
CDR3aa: CSVSGGDFTNYGYTF
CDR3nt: TGCAGCGTGTCGGGGGGCGACTTTACTAACTATGGCTACACCTTC

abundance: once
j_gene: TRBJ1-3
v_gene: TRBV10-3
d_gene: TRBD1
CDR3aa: CAISETGDPTRPGNTIYF
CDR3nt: TGTGCCATCAGTGAGACAGGGGACCCTACAAGACCTGGAAACACCATATATTTT

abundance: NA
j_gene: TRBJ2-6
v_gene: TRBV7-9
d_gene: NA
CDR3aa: CASSNSSQSRANVLTF
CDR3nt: TGTGCCAGCAGCAACAGCTCACAAAGTCGGGCCAACGTCCTGACTTTC

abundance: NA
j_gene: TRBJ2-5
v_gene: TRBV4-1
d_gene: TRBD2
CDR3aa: CASSQLTSGGQETQYF
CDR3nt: TGCGCCAGCAGCCAGCTGACTAGCGGGGGGCAAGAGACCCAGTACTTC

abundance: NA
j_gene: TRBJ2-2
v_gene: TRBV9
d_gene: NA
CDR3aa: CASSVAAAGANTGELFF
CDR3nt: TGTGCCAGCAGCGTAGCTGCGGCAGGAGCGAACACCGGGGAGCTGTTTTTT

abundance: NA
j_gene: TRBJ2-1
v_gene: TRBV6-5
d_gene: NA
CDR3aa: CASSYGNNEQFF
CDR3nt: TGTGCCAGCAGTTACGGGAACAATGAGCAGTTCTTC

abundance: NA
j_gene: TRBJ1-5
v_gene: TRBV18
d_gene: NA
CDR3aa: CASSRGWNQPQHF
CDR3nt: TGTGCCAGCTCACGTGGGTGGAATCAGCCCCAGCATTTT

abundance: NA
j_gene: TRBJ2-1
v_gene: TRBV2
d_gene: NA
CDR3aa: CASSVRWAYSNNEQFF
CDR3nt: TGTGCCAGCAGTGTACGTTGGGCATACTCTAACAATGAGCAGTTCTTC

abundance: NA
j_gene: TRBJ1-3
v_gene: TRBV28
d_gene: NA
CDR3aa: CASSLVFPNTIYF
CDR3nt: TGTGCCAGCAGTTTAGTTTTCCCCAACACCATATATTTT

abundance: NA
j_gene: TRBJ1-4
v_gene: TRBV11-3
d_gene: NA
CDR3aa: CASSTRQTATNEKLFF
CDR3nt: TGTGCCAGCAGCACCCGACAGACGGCAACTAATGAAAAACTGTTTTTT

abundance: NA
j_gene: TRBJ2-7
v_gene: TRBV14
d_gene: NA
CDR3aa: CASSQTTSFREQYF
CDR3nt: TGTGCCAGCAGCCAAACCACTAGTTTTCGCGAGCAGTACTTC

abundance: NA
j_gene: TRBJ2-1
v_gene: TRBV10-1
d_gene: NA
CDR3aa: CASSGSSSEVNEQFF
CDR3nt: TGCGCCAGCAGTGGATCCTCCTCGGAGGTAAATGAGCAGTTCTTC

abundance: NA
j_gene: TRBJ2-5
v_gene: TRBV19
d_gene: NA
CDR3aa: CASRGEETQYF
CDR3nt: TGTGCCAGTAGGGGGGAAGAGACCCAGTACTTC

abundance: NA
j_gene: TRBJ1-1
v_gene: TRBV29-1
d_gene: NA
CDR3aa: CSVNEGGTEAFF
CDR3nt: TGCAGCGTTAATGAGGGGGGCACTGAAGCTTTCTTT

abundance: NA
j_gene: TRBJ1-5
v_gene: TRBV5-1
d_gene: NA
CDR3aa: CASTPREGFHQPQHF
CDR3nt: TGCGCCAGCACCCCGCGGGAGGGGTTCCATCAGCCCCAGCATTTT

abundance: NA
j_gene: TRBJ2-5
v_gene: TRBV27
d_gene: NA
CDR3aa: CASSRHIQETQYF
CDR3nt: TGTGCCAGCAGTCGGCATATACAAGAGACCCAGTACTTC

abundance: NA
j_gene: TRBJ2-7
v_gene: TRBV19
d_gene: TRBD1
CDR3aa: CASSIAGTGVPYEQYF
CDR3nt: TGTGCCAGTAGTATTGCCGGGACAGGGGTTCCCTACGAGCAGTACTTC

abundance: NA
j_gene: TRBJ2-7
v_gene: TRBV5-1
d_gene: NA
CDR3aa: CASSLGLSSASYEQYF
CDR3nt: TGCGCCAGCAGCCTTGGCTTATCCAGCGCCTCCTACGAGCAGTACTTC

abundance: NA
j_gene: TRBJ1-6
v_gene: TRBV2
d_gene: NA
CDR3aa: CASKEQTRGFGSPLHF
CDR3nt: TGTGCCAGCAAGGAGCAAACGAGGGGATTCGGTTCACCCCTCCACTTT

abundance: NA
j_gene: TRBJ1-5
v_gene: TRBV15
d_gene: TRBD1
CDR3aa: CATSRDSNTGGGNQPQHF
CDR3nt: TGTGCCACCAGCAGAGATTCCAACACAGGGGGCGGCAATCAGCCCCAGCATTTT

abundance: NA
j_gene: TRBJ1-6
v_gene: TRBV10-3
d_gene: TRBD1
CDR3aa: CATKGQSNSPLHF
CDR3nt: TGTGCCACCAAGGGACAGTCAAATTCGCCCCTCCACTTT

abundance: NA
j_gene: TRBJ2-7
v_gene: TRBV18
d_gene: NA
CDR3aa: CASSPEAQTYEQYF
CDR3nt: TGTGCCAGCTCACCCGAGGCGCAAACCTACGAGCAGTACTTC

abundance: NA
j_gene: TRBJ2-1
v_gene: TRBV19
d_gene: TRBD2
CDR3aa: CACTWGRAANEQFF
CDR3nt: TGTGCCTGTACTTGGGGGAGGGCCGCGAATGAGCAGTTCTTC

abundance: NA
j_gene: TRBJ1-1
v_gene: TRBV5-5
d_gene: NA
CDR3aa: CASSRNSLLNTEAFF
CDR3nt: TGTGCCAGCAGCAGAAACAGTTTGTTGAACACTGAAGCTTTCTTT

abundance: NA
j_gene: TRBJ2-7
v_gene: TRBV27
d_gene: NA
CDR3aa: CASSYTGLSSYEQYF
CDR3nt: TGTGCCAGCAGTTATACAGGGTTGAGCTCCTACGAGCAGTACTTC

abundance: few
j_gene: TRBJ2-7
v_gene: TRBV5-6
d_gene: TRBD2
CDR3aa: CASSLSGTSSYEQYF
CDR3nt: TGTGCCAGCAGCTTGTCCGGGACTAGTAGCTACGAGCAGTACTTC

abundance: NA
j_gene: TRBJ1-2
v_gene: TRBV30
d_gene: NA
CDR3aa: CAWRQANYGYTF
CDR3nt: TGTGCCTGGAGACAGGCTAACTATGGCTACACCTTC

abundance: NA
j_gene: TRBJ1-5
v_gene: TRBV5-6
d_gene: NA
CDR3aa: CASTLVGSGQPQHF
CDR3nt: TGTGCCAGCACCCTGGTGGGGTCGGGTCAGCCCCAGCATTTT

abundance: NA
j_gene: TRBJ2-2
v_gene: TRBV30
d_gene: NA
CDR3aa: CAWSVRSENTGELFF
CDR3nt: TGTGCCTGGAGTGTACGGTCAGAGAACACCGGGGAGCTGTTTTTT

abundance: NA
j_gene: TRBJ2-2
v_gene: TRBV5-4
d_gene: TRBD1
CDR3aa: CASSLGGQGATGELFF
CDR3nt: TGTGCCAGCAGCTTGGGGGGGCAGGGGGCGACCGGGGAGCTGTTTTTT

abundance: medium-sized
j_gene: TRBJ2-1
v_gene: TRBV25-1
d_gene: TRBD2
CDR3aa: CASSPQAGGHNEQFF
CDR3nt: TGTGCCAGCAGTCCACAAGCGGGGGGGCACAATGAGCAGTTCTTC

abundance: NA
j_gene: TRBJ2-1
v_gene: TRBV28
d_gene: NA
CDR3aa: CASRVYGGPIRSSYNEQFF
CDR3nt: TGTGCCAGCAGAGTCTACGGGGGACCAATCCGGAGCTCCTACAATGAGCAGTTCTTC

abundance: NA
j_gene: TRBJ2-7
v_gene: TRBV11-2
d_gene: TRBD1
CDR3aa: CASTRTGASEQYF
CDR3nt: TGTGCCAGCACCCGGACAGGGGCCAGCGAGCAGTACTTC

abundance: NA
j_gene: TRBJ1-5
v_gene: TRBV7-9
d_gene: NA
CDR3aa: CASSPERGGEEPQHF
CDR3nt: TGTGCCAGCAGCCCCGAGAGGGGCGGGGAGGAGCCCCAGCATTTT